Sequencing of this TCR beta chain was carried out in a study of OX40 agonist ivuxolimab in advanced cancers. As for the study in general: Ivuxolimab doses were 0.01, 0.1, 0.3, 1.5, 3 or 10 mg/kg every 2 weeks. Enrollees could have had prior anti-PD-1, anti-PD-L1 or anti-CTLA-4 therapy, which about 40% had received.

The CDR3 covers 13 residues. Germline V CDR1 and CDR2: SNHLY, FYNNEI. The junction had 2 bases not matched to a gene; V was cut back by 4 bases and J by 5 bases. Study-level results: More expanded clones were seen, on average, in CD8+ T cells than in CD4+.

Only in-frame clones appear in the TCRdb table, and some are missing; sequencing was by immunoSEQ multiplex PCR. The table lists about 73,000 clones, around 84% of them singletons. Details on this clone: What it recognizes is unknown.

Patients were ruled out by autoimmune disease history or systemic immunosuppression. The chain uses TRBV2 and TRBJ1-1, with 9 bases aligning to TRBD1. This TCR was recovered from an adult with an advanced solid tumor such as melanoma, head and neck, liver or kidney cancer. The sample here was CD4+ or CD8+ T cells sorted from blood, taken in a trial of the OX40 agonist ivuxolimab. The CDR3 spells CASSGDRATEAFF. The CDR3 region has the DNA TGTGCCAGCAGTGGGGACAGGGCTACTGAAGCTTTCTTT. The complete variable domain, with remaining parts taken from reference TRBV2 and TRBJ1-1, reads EPEVTQTPSHQVTQMGQEVILRCVPISNHLYFYWYRQILGQKVEFLVSFYNNEISEKSEIFDDQFSVERPDGSNFTLKIRSTKLEDSAMYFCASSGDRATEAFFGQGTRLTVV.